The present TCR beta chain was sequenced within a study of OX40 agonist ivuxolimab in advanced cancers. Across the whole study: Ivuxolimab was administered intravenously to patients at 0.01 to 10 mg/kg every 2 weeks.

Findings and caveats of the study: Circulating CD4+ and CD8+ T cells showed clonal expansion by week 6 at 0.1 to 3.0 mg/kg. On average, a greater number of expanded clones characterised CD8+ T cells relative to CD4+.

Between the trimmed V and J ends, which lost 0 bases and 8 bases, there was a span of 16 bases. Germline assignment: CDR1 ENHRY and CDR2 SYGVKD. CDR3 length: 16 residues. Note on this clone: Its antigen is as yet unknown.

TCRdb's copy holds only in-frame clones and misses some; the assay was immunoSEQ multiplex PCR. The sample has roughly 65,000 clones, about 86% seen once. The TCR comes from an adult with an advanced solid tumor such as melanoma, head and neck, liver or kidney cancer. Sequences were derived from CD4+ or CD8+ T cells sorted from blood, sampled in a trial of the OX40 agonist ivuxolimab. The chain uses TRBV10-3 and TRBJ1-4; D is uncertain. The CDR3 nucleotides read TGTGCCATCAGTGAGTCGACGGGTGGATTTGGGGAAAAACTGTTTTTT. It specifies CAISESTGGFGEKLFF.